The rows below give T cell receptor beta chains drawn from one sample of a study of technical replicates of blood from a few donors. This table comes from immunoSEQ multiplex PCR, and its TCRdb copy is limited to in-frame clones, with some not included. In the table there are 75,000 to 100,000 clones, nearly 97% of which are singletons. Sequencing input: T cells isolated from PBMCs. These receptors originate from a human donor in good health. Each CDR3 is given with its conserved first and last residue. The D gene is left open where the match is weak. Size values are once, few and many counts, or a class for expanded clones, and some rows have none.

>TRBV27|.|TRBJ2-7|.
CASTYFGEQYF
TGTGCCAGCACCTACTTTGGCGAGCAGTACTTC
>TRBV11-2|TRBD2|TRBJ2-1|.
CASSPRTRSNEQFF
TGTGCCAGCAGCCCTAGGACTAGGAGCAATGAGCAGTTCTTC
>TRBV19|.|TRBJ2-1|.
CASSTNYGNEQFF
TGTGCCAGTAGTACCAACTACGGCAATGAGCAGTTCTTC
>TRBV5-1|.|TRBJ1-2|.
CASSLGISGGLDGYTF
TGCGCCAGCAGCTTGGGTATAAGCGGGGGACTGGATGGCTACACCTTC
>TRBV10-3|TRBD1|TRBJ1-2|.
CAISRTGEGGYTF
TGTGCCATCAGTCGGACAGGGGAAGGGGGCTACACCTTC
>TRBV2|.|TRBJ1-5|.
CASSDEGEANQPQHF
TGTGCCAGCAGTGACGAGGGGGAAGCCAATCAGCCCCAGCATTTT
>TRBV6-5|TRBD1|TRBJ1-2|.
CASSYFPTGGFYGYTF
TGTGCCAGCAGTTACTTCCCCACAGGGGGGTTCTATGGCTACACCTTC
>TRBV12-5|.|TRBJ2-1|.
CASAVDSYNEQFF
TGTGCTAGTGCCGTGGACAGTTACAATGAGCAGTTCTTC
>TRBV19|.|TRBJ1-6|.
CASTLEGQLFNSPLHF
TGTGCCAGTACCCTCGAAGGACAGTTATTCAATTCACCCCTCCACTTT
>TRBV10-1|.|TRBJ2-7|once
CASSLGGTYEQYF
TGCGCCAGCAGCTTAGGAGGGACCTACGAGCAGTACTTC
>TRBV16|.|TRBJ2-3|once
CASSQTSTDTQYF
TGTGCCAGCAGCCAAACTAGCACAGATACGCAGTATTTT
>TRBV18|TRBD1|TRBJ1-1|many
CASSPWDRLEAFF
TGTGCCAGCTCACCATGGGACAGGCTTGAAGCTTTCTTT
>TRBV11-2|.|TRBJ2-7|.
CASSSTYEQYF
TGTGCCAGCAGCTCAACCTACGAGCAGTACTTC
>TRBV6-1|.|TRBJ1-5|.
CASRAFEPQHF
TGTGCCAGCAGGGCATTTGAGCCCCAGCATTTT
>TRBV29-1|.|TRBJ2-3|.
CSVRDTTDTQYF
TGCAGCGTTAGAGACACCACAGATACGCAGTATTTT
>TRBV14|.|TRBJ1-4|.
CASSLGQQPDPRELFF
TGTGCCAGCAGCCTCGGACAGCAACCAGATCCCCGGGAACTGTTTTTT
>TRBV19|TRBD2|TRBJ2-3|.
CASSIGLAGTDTQYF
TGTGCCAGTAGTATTGGGCTAGCGGGGACAGATACGCAGTATTTT
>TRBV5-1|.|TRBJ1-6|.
CASSLQQDSPSIHF
TGCGCCAGCAGCTTGCAACAAGATTCCCCTTCCATCCACTTT
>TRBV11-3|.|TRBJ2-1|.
CASSSKLSPYNEQFF
TGTGCCAGCAGCTCGAAACTATCCCCCTACAATGAGCAGTTCTTC
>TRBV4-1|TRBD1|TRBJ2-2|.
CASSPTGGLTGELFF
TGCGCCAGCAGCCCTACAGGGGGGTTAACCGGGGAGCTGTTTTTT
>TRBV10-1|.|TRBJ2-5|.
CASSENSQETQYF
TGCGCCAGCAGTGAGAACAGCCAAGAGACCCAGTACTTC
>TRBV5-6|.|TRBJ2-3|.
CASSLVTEATDTQYF
TGTGCCAGCAGCTTGGTGACGGAGGCCACAGATACGCAGTATTTT
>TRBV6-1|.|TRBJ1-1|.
CASSEGDTGEAFF
TGTGCCAGCAGTGAAGGGGACACGGGAGAAGCTTTCTTT
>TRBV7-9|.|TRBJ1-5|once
CASSLGEGRGLYSNQPQHF
TGTGCCAGCAGCTTAGGGGAGGGCAGGGGTCTTTATAGCAATCAGCCCCAGCATTTT
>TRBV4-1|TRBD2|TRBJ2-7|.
CASSQVTGGSGEQYF
TGCGCCAGCAGCCAAGTTACGGGGGGGTCTGGGGAGCAGTACTTC
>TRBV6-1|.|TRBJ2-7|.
CASRGRHDYPYEQYF
TGTGCCAGCAGGGGGAGACACGATTACCCCTACGAGCAGTACTTC
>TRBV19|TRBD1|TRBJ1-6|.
CASSIGTGASSYNSPLHF
TGTGCCAGTAGTATCGGGACAGGCGCAAGCTCCTATAATTCACCCCTCCACTTT
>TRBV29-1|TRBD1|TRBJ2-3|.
CSVDWTGGNSGTDTQYF
TGCAGCGTTGACTGGACAGGGGGCAATTCGGGCACAGATACGCAGTATTTT
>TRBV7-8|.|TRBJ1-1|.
CASSLVNPPNTEAFF
TGTGCCAGCAGCTTAGTAAATCCCCCGAACACTGAAGCTTTCTTT
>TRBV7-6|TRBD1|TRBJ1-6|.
CASSKKLRTGEGDSPLHF
TGTGCCAGCAGCAAAAAACTAAGGACAGGGGAGGGTGACTCACCCCTCCACTTT
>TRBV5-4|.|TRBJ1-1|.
CATTNTGSAFEAFF
TGTGCCACTACAAACACAGGGAGCGCTTTTGAAGCTTTCTTT
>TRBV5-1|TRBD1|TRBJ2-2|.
CASRRGQGASWGTGELFF
TGCGCCAGCAGGAGGGGACAGGGGGCTTCCTGGGGCACCGGGGAGCTGTTTTTT
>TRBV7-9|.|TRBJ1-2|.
CASSPPEQGVYGYTF
TGTGCCAGCAGCCCCCCGGAACAGGGAGTCTATGGCTACACCTTC
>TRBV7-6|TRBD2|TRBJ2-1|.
CASSPGLAGGNEQFF
TGTGCCAGCAGCCCGGGACTAGCGGGGGGCAATGAGCAGTTCTTC
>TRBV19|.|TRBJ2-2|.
CASSPGVYTGELFF
TGTGCCAGTAGTCCGGGAGTGTACACCGGGGAGCTGTTTTTT
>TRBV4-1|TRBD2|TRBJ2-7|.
CASSQTSGDYEQYF
TGCGCCAGCAGCCAAACTAGCGGTGACTACGAGCAGTACTTC
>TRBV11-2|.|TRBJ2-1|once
CASSRGPSMNEQFF
TGTGCCAGCAGCCGCGGGCCTTCCATGAATGAGCAGTTCTTC
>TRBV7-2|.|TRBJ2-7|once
CASSPWGTGINEQYF
TGTGCCAGCAGCCCATGGGGGACTGGCATTAACGAGCAGTACTTC
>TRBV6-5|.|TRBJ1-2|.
CASRPNLDSSYGYTF
TGTGCCAGCAGACCAAACTTGGACAGCTCCTATGGCTACACCTTC
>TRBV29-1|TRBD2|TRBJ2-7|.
CSVEDRSNGGTSGGRCEQYF
TGCAGCGTTGAAGATCGGTCGAACGGAGGGACTAGCGGAGGTAGGTGCGAGCAGTACTTC
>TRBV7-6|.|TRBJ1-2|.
CASSPAGGNYGYTF
TGTGCCAGCAGCCCTGCCGGGGGTAACTATGGCTACACCTTC
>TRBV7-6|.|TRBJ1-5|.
CASSSYNQPQHF
TGTGCCAGCAGCTCTTACAATCAGCCCCAGCATTTT
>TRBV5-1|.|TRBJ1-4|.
CASSVNHGDEKLFF
TGCGCCAGCAGCGTTAACCACGGGGATGAAAAACTGTTTTTT
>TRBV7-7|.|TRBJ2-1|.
CASSPRGSSYNEQFF
TGTGCTAGCAGCCCGCGGGGCAGCTCCTACAATGAGCAGTTCTTC
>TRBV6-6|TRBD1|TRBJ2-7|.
CASSLIQGAYEQYF
TGTGCCAGCAGTTTAATACAGGGGGCTTACGAGCAGTACTTC
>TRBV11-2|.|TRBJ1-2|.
CASSLSGANYGYTF
TGTGCCAGCAGCTTGTCCGGGGCTAACTATGGCTACACCTTC